This T cell receptor (beta chain) stems from a study of blood T cell repertoires in COVID-19. Study at large: T cells, B-cell-depleted T cells, or PBMCs supplied cDNA or gDNA.

Participant age was roughly 18 to 89 years, and participants resided in about two dozen US areas. Cohort assignment relied on participant-reported clinical history. The CDR3 runs to 13 residues. The V gene lost 5 bases and the J gene lost 4 bases, with 9 bases spanning the gap. Germline V gene sequence: CDR1 MNHEY, CDR2 SVGEGT. How the authors handled the data: Cell counts per sample came from amplifying reference gene primers. Produced via immunoSEQ multiplex PCR; TCRdb's table is partial and in-frame only. For V, J and clone size, that table is used; D and trimming come from the DNA. The data show around 200,000 clones, around 81% seen once.

The rearrangement joins TRBV6-2 or TRBV6-3 to TRBJ2-1; D call uncertain. The specimen sequenced was PBMCs or T cells enriched from blood (not recorded which). The receptor comes from a woman aged 40 to 50 with acute COVID-19. CDR3 loop: CASSLTGYNEQFF. CDR3 coding DNA: TGTGCCAGCAGTCTTACTGGTTACAATGAGCAGTTCTTC.